The present entry profiles one T cell receptor (beta chain) with its context. Its binding antigen is unknown. Base qualities are not at hand, and no much larger clone is one base apart. The cohort was made up of approximately 670 healthy bone marrow donors. Cohort members were all nominally healthy when sampled, although unrecorded immune exposures were likely present. The donor tested CMV seronegative and was one of the 352 seronegative cohort members. Every donor gave a peripheral blood sample, and the peripheral blood mononuclear cells from that sample were used for TCR beta sequencing. The Qiagen DNeasy Blood Extraction Kit was used to extract genomic DNA from the blood cell samples. The CDR3 contains 15 residues, cysteine and phenylalanine counted. The DNA shown is the 45-base CDR3, in frame from base 1. The V end gives up 3 bases and the J end 0 bases, leaving 0 bases in the junction not matched to a gene. The CDR1 and CDR2 encoded by the germline V gene are SGHDT and YYEEEE.

The library was made by the immunoSEQ multiplex PCR assay. A mixture of 60 forward primers for TCR Vbeta segments and 13 reverse primers for TCR Jbeta segments was used in the multiplex PCR. The CDR3 region of rearranged TCR beta genes was amplified from genomic DNA by a multiplex PCR assay. The Illumina HiSeq System was used to sequence the amplified TCR beta libraries as 87-base-pair reads. As for how the authors treated the data: Across the 700 or so repertoires, a later analysis counted tens of millions of unique TCR beta chains, around 11 million of which were shared by at least two donors. A nearest-neighbor algorithm error-corrected the raw reads and collapsed the reads into unique sequences, merging closely related sequences to remove PCR and sequencing errors. To assign V, D and J gene segments, CDR3 sequences were aligned to IMGT reference sequences. For a sequence to be retained, at least a six-nucleotide match to both a V gene segment and a J gene segment was required. Rearrangements were called productive when the CDR3 lacked stop codons and stayed in frame with V and J; all others were non-productive. Following IMGT convention, CDR3 was defined as the stretch from the second conserved V-encoded cysteine to the conserved J-encoded phenylalanine. The earlier analysis of about 590 of the donors excluded sequences that lacked an unambiguous match to a single V gene segment. In an earlier analysis of roughly 500 of the donors, V segments were called functional above 56.7% productive rearrangements and were called segregating when the between-donor standard deviation exceeded 5%. A statistical classification framework was developed to diagnose cytomegalovirus status using the catalog of TCR beta chain sequences. In a later analysis, V and J genes were assigned by comparing TCR nucleotide sequences against IMGT/GENE-DB human TR gene sequences. Using the TCRdist pipeline, a later analysis assigned CDR3 sequences along with most-parsimonious VDJ recombination scenarios. In a later analysis, each TCR beta chain was defined by its CDR3 amino acid sequence together with its V-gene family, and reads lacking a unique V-gene family were excluded. A later analysis removed 592 highly shared, low-generation-probability nucleotide sequences to deal with suspected cross-contamination and a sequencing artifact. A later analysis calculated a clonal expansion index for each public chain from normalized within-repertoire ranks of inferred template counts. A later analysis computed generation probabilities with a VDJ recombination model fitted to out-of-frame rearrangements, and checked the results against IGoR. A later analysis scored TCR-TCR, TCR-HLA and TCR-CMV co-occurrence with hypergeometric tests, applying a repertoire-size bias correction to TCR pairs. False discovery rates were estimated in a later analysis by permuting HLA or CMV assignments 20 times. In a later analysis, co-occurring TCRs were grouped using DBSCAN, with TCRdist sequence similarity added in when clustering inside HLA-allele-positive subsets. Repertoires with fewer than 30,000 or more than 120,000 public chains were left out of co-occurrence clustering, as were five repertoires with anomalous nucleotide sharing. Imported from immuneACCESS, the table was reduced by TCRdb to in-frame sequences with V and J called. These copies leave out some clones; in studies compared against another copy, an unresolved V gene accounts for under half, and the cause of the remainder is not known. V and J calls plus clone size are reproduced from that table; the DNA served to infer D and trimming. A total of approximately 140,000 clones appear in this sample, roughly 78% of them only once. In total, the top ten clones hold under 2.5% of the sample.

This sample is part of a study of cytomegalovirus exposure and HLA in healthy donors (dated by TCRdb to the late 2010s). Notes on the research overall: In an earlier analysis of 550 to 750 of the donors, around 290 Gb of sequence data and approximately 100 million unique TCR beta sequences from 180 million or so T cells were reported. Of the roughly 390 genotyped donors, roughly 76% were placed in the genetic ancestry cluster associated with self-reported Caucasian donors. Across about 380 genotyped donors of the cohort, an average of approximately 220,000 unique TCR beta nucleotide sequences per donor were sequenced, and roughly 20% of those sequences were non-productive. In a later genetic analysis, genome-wide SNP genotypes for about three fifths of the roughly 670 donors were used, and that subset was treated as a discovery cohort. Rather than using new phenotypic data, the later analysis identified candidate immune exposures from TCR beta sequences and from how often those sequences occurred across donors. Using immunosequencing, the study profiled T cell repertoires from 666 subjects and related those repertoires to cytomegalovirus serostatus. A later analysis re-examined previously published TCR beta repertoires from roughly 650 donors and added high-resolution HLA genotyping to investigate patterns of TCR occurrence. A separate validation cohort of 100 to 150 different subjects was used in addition to the 666-subject first cohort. Class I and class II HLA loci were covered by the typing at four-digit resolution. Donor age, sex, ethnicity and CMV serostatus were compiled alongside the repertoire data. The aim of the study was to test whether cataloging public T cell receptors could identify signatures of past pathogen exposure. Typing coverage varied by locus: roughly 620-630 donors for A, B, C, DRB1 and DQB1; roughly 510 for DQA1; some 610 for DPA1; 400 to 480 for DPB1. An early release covering roughly 600 HLA-typed donors comprised about 300 gigabases of sequencing data and around 86 million unique TCR sequences. Because of strong linkage in the cohort, 5 or 6 DR-DQ haplotypes were treated as single units for association and clustering. Every discovery cohort repertoire had been produced on one sequencing platform. To predict cytomegalovirus infection status, the study combined high-throughput TCR immunosequencing, statistical association of individual TCRs with disease status, and machine learning. To decide whether each TCR beta V gene segment behaved as functional or pseudogenic, an earlier analysis of approximately 590 of the donors relied on high-throughput TCR beta sequencing. Study-wide findings and limitations: The sequencing pipeline was judged likely to have produced a cluster of highly shared sequence variants as a technical artifact. Because the 87-base-pair reads could not distinguish some IMGT-functional V segments, including TRBV6-2 and TRBV6-3, those segments were excluded. Because some donors lacked HLA typing at each locus, the association tests relied only on the typed subset. According to a later analysis, most CMV-associated TCR beta chains appeared to be HLA-restricted, and the HLA associations seemed to be driven largely by CMV exposure. The presence/absence analyses assumed that sequencing depth was roughly uniform across donors, and that assumption may not be true. In the study, some 160 TCR beta chains were listed as associated with cytomegalovirus. A further reported finding was that TCR beta sequences accurately predicted the HLA-A and HLA-B alleles for most subjects in the first cohort. In a later analysis, TCR association rates were found to vary across HLA loci, with the most associated TCRs seen for DRB1 alleles and the fewest for HLA-C alleles. In this cohort, only TCR beta chains were sequenced, and detectable features were limited by the absence of alpha or paired-chain data. For the cohort, immune exposure information was limited to CMV serostatus. A later analysis reported that several top co-occurrence clusters appeared linked to parvovirus B19, influenza, CMV and Epstein-Barr virus. When HLA alleles, especially DR and DQ, strongly co-occurred, TCR associations were difficult to assign to individual alleles. An earlier analysis of around 540 of the donors showed that most TCR beta V segments appeared in productive rearrangements either about 90% or about 30% of the time, which broadly matched IMGT annotations. In a later genetic analysis, fewer N-insertions in productive TCRs were reported among donors in an Asian-associated ancestry cluster than the roughly 640-donor mean. A later genetic analysis associated a missense DCLRE1C variant with V-gene and J-gene trimming of TCR beta chains, and an independent cohort replicated the association. Around 16 rarely observed V segments, including chromosome 9 orphons, were excluded from the earlier analysis of several hundred of the donors because counts were too low. Three of the identified cytomegalovirus-associated TCR beta chains were confirmed in vitro to be specific for cytomegalovirus antigens. In both the original and validation cohorts, the classifier was reported to diagnose cytomegalovirus status with high specificity and sensitivity. A later analysis associated about 17,000 TCR beta sequences with specific HLA alleles at a false discovery rate of 0.05. Most TCR sequences were seen in very few donors, while some public TCRs were found in many individuals. The authors suggested that the approach could potentially be generalized to other disease states and immunological phenotypes. In a later analysis, HLA-associated TCR beta chains showed more clonal expansion and lower generation probabilities than non-associated chains that were equally common. Correlated functional status among segregating V segments might be attributable to linkage disequilibrium, but an unknown experimental factor could not be ruled out.

Sequenced: PBMCs. The TCR was taken from a man aged 25 to 40 in good health and CMV-seronegative. This sequence uses TRBV5-6 and TRBJ2-5, with TRBD2 identical over 12 junction bases. The DNA sequence reads TGTGCCAGCAGCTGGACTAGCGGGAACCAAGAGACCCAGTACTTC. Translated, it gives CASSWTSGNQETQYF.